The 18 T cell receptor beta chains in this list originate from one sample, sequenced in a study of T cells in Graves' hyperthyroidism and ophthalmopathy. TCR beta CDR3 regions were amplified from RNA. The primer set for the first-round RT-PCR of the TCR CDR3 was HTBI. Each CDR3 protein gets one entry after TCRdb re-called the multiplex PCR reads with MiXCR. Of around 660,000 distinct CDR3 sequences in the sample, 45% were seen once. The sequencing input was peripheral blood or thyroid tissue (not recorded which). These receptor sequences come from an adult man with Graves' disease, either hyperthyroidism or ophthalmopathy (not recorded which).

The chain links TRBV10-3 to TRBJ1-2; 7 bases fit TRBD1. The trim removed 10 bases at V and 6 bases at J, leaving 2 bases unmatched. Germline V gene data show CDR1 as ENHRY and CDR2 as SYGVKD. There are 10 residues in the CDR3. The CDR3 protein is CASGTDGYTF. The CDR3 region has the DNA TGTGCCAGCGGGACAGATGGCTACACCTTC.

The rearrangement joins TRBV7-6 to TRBJ2-5, with D maybe TRBD1 (6 bases). Trimming took 8 bases from V and 4 from J, leaving 17 bases between them. The CDR3 contains 14 residues. The germline gives CDR1 SGHVS, CDR2 FNYEAQ. The CDR3 sequence: CASSPPHRAETQYF. In DNA, the CDR3 is TGTGCCAGCTCACCACCTCACAGGGCAGAGACCCAGTACTTC.

This clonotype was counted only a few times. The chain is built from TRBV15 and TRBJ2-7, with D possibly TRBD2 on 5 matching bases. Germline-derived CDR1 and CDR2 are LNHNV and YYDKDF (reference sequence). V was cut by 0 bases and J by 2 bases, with 11 bases left in between. This CDR3 comprises 15 residues. The CDR3 is CATSRDRGAPYEQYF. CDR3 bases: TGTGCCACCAGCAGAGATCGGGGAGCCCCCTACGAGCAGTACTTC. Variable domain in full (rest from reference TRBV15 and TRBJ2-7): DAMVIQNPRYQVTQFGKPVTLSCSQTLNHNVMYWYQQKSSQAPKLLFHYYDKDFNNEADTPDNFQSRRPNTSFCFLDIRSPGLGDTAMYLCATSRDRGAPYEQYFGPGTRLTVT.

For the CDR3, the DNA is TGTGCCAGCAGCGCCACTCCACAGGGGGGTCAGGACGAGCAGTACTTC. Translating gives CASSATPQGGQDEQYF. V and J are TRBV7-9 and TRBJ2-7; TRBD1 matches at 8 bases. CDR1 is SEHNR and CDR2 is FQNEAQ in the germline V gene (reference sequence). The ends lost 5 bases at V and 5 bases at J; junction bases unmatched: 14. The CDR3 is 16 amino acids.

This clonotype was counted ten times or more. The chain joins TRBV2 to TRBJ2-5; D might be TRBD1 or TRBD2, each matching 5 bases. Germline loops: CDR1 SNHLY, CDR2 FYNNEI. V was pared by 6 bases and J by 5 bases, with 13 bases between. The CDR3 is 13 residues long. This CDR3 is CASSGGGDETQYF. Written as DNA, the CDR3 is TGTGCCAGCAGCGGTGGGGGTGATGAGACCCAGTACTTC.

The rearrangement links TRBV19 to TRBJ1-1; 8 nucleotides match TRBD1. J lost 10 bases, V lost 3 bases, and 10 bases had no gene match. Per the germline V gene, CDR1 is LNHDA and CDR2 is SQIVND (reference sequence). CDR3 length equals 14 residues. CDR3 bases: TGTGCCAGTAGTATCCAGGGGGCCCCTACCGGAGCTTTCTTT. This translates into CASSIQGAPTGAFF.

This clonotype was detected a few times. J is TRBJ1-4 and V is TRBV6-1, with D perhaps matching TRBD1 (5 bases). CDR1 and CDR2 (germline): MNHNS, SASEGT. The CDR3 is made up of 13 amino acids. V gave up 3 bases and J gave up 8 bases, with 10 bases separating them. The CDR3 loop reads CASSDRVVEKLFF. For the CDR3, the DNA is TGTGCCAGCAGTGACAGGGTTGTGGAAAAACTGTTTTTT.

V is TRBV9 and J is TRBJ1-2, with TRBD1 matching over 8 bases. Trimming removed 5 bases from V and 8 bases from J; junction bases left unmatched: 11. The CDR3 contains 14 residues. Germline CDR1 is SGDLS and CDR2 is YYNGEE. The chain's CDR3 is CASSKGGTGPGYTF. CDR3 DNA: TGTGCCAGCAGTAAGGGCGGGACAGGTCCCGGCTACACCTTC.

Many counts were recorded for this clonotype. The rearrangement links TRBV10-3 to TRBJ1-1, with D tentatively TRBD1 (6 bases). The CDR3 extends over 14 amino acids. Per germline, CDR1 ENHRY and CDR2 SYGVKD. V lost 6 bases and J lost 3, with 14 bases in between. This CDR3 reads CAIRTGFGDTEAFF. In DNA form, the CDR3 reads TGTGCCATCAGAACAGGGTTTGGGGACACTGAAGCTTTCTTT.

In the case of this clonotype: One junction end does not reproduce the germline sequence, and a read error may be involved. The chain is built from TRBV7-2 and TRBJ1-3; D ambiguous. CDR3 size: 18 residues. Germline assignment: CDR1 SGHTA and CDR2 FQGNSA. CDR3 region: CASSQDEAFLLSGNTIYF. CDR3 bases: TGCGCCAGCAGCCAAGATGAGGCGTTCCTCCTCTCTGGAAACACCATATATTTT.

The gene calls are TRBV20-1 and TRBJ2-5; 7 bases align to TRBD2. The CDR3 sequence is 15 residues long. The V and J ends lost 3 bases and 4 bases, in that order; junction bases with no gene match: 11. The V gene's germline CDR1 is DFQATT and CDR2 SNEGSKA (reference sequence). For the CDR3, the DNA is TGCAGTGCTAGGTCGCGAGCGGGGTCGGGAGAGACCCAGTACTTC. Amino acids: CSARSRAGSGETQYF.

Details on this clonotype: One end of the junction is discordant with germline, which a read error may explain. The CDR3 loop reads CGASGSRKNTEAFF. The DNA of the CDR3 is TGCGGTGCTAGCGGCAGCCGGAAGAACACTGAAGCTTTCTTT. The chain recombines TRBV20-1 with TRBJ1-1, with no clear D. The germline V gene encodes CDR1 DFQATT and CDR2 SNEGSKA (reference sequence). The CDR3 has 14 amino acids.

CDR3 sequence: CASSLFREGTEAFF. CDR3 bases: TGTGCCAGCAGCTTATTCAGGGAGGGCACTGAAGCTTTCTTT. This rearrangement joins TRBV7-9 to TRBJ1-1; tentative D call: TRBD1 (5 bases). The CDR3 length is 14 residues. The V end was cut by 2 bases, the J end by 4 bases, with 11 bases between. Looked up from germline, CDR1 is SEHNR and CDR2 is FQNEAQ (reference sequence). Using reference TRBV7-9 and TRBJ1-1 for the parts outside the CDR3, the full variable domain is DTGVSQNPRHKITKRGQNVTFRCDPISEHNRLYWYRQTLGQGPEFLTYFQNEAQLEKSRLLSDRFSAERPKGSFSTLEIQRTEQGDSAMYLCASSLFREGTEAFFGQGTRLTVV.

This rearrangement joins TRBV24-1 to TRBJ2-7; maybe TRBD2 (6 bases). Germline-derived CDR1 and CDR2 are KGHDR and SFDVKD. This CDR3 comprises 12 residues. The V end lost 2 bases, the J end lost 6 bases, and 7 bases lay between the germline ends. The CDR3 loop reads CATSDWGVEQYF. CDR3 nucleotides: TGTGCCACCAGTGATTGGGGGGTCGAGCAGTACTTC.

The chain recombines TRBV10-3 with TRBJ1-1, with 9 bases lining up with TRBD1. Trimming took 0 bases from V and 4 from J; bases not matched to a gene: 0. This CDR3 comprises 14 residues. CDR1 and CDR2 from the germline V gene are ENHRY and SYGVKD. CDR3 protein: CAISESGQGTEAFF. The CDR3 region has the DNA TGTGCCATCAGTGAGTCGGGACAGGGCACTGAAGCTTTCTTT.

V usage is TRBV29-1 and J usage is TRBJ1-2; 9 bases are a match to TRBD1. CDR1 and CDR2 (germline): SQVTM, ANQGSEA. The CDR3 length is 11 residues. V dropped 7 bases and J dropped 7; count of bases not matched to a gene: 4. The CDR3 region has the DNA TGCAGCGGCGGGACAGGGTTTGGCTACACCTTC. It codes for CSGGTGFGYTF.

The chain's CDR3 is CANSTNSVRHSSSGNTIYF. CDR3 DNA sequence: TGCGCCAACTCGACTAACAGCGTCCGCCACTCTTCCTCTGGAAACACCATATATTTT. The chain joins TRBV10-2 to TRBJ1-3; no firm D call. Per germline, CDR1 WSHSY and CDR2 SAAADI. V was trimmed by 10 bases and J by 0 bases, leaving 28 bases between them. This CDR3 spans 19 amino acids.

This clonotype showed up just a few times. The V and J genes are TRBV7-3 and TRBJ1-1, with TRBD1 as a possible D gene (5 bases). This CDR3 comprises 15 residues. Trimming stripped 2 bases from V and 1 base from J, with 11 bases between. Germline V lookup: CDR1 SGHTA, CDR2 FQGTGA. CDR3 residues: CASSLSPGPNTEAFF. The CDR3 DNA reads as TGTGCCAGCAGCTTATCGCCAGGGCCGAACACTGAAGCTTTCTTT.